This T cell receptor (beta chain) was sequenced for a study of blood T cell repertoires in COVID-19. Study details: Whether acute or convalescent, the COVID-19 samples came from the United States, Italy and Spain. The analysed material was cDNA or gDNA that came from T cells, B-cell-depleted T cells, or PBMCs.

Original analysis: Researchers report that nucleated cell counts were estimated from reference gene primer amplification. TCRdb's table, derived via immunoSEQ multiplex PCR, lists solely in-frame clones and lacks some. The V and J calls and clone size are taken from that table; D and trimming were inferred from the DNA. Of nearly 400,000 clones listed, under 90% were seen once; the top ten hold 1.7%. After removal of 5 bases from V and 3 bases from J, the junction contained 3 bases not matched to a gene. Germline V gene lookup returns CDR1 SGHAT and CDR2 FQNNGV. The CDR3 runs to 14 residues. In its sample, this clone was seen a few times. Participants, roughly 18 to 89 years old, spanned approximately 25 US areas.

The sequence was obtained from a woman in her 30s who had recovered from COVID-19. The V and J genes are TRBV11-2 and TRBJ2-2; 7 bases fit TRBD1. Specimen: PBMCs or T cells enriched from blood (not recorded which). The CDR3 reads CASSDRVDTGELFF. As DNA, the CDR3 is TGTGCCAGCAGCGACAGGGTCGACACCGGGGAGCTGTTTTTT.